The 30 T cell receptor beta chains below were found in one sample sequenced in a study of T-cell reconstitution after alpha-beta-depleted transplantation in children. Unique molecular identifiers were used to barcode this TCRbeta library. TCRdb called the PCR reads again in MiXCR, with one record for every CDR3 protein. The sample consists of approximately 390,000 distinct CDR3 sequences, about a tenth of them appearing once. The material sequenced was PBMCs from the stem cell graft donor, taken from the stem cell graft. The receptor source for this set is a human donor who donated a stem cell graft to a child with acute myeloid leukemia.

This chain links TRBV6-1 with TRBJ1-4, with D uncertain. The length of the CDR3 is 14 residues. Trimming took 7 bases from V and 8 from J, leaving 17 bases between them. CDR1 MNHNS and CDR2 SASEGT come from the germline V gene. CDR3 sequence reads: CASKGSPGREKLFF. CDR3 nucleotides: TGTGCCAGCAAAGGTTCGCCGGGGAGAGAAAAACTGTTTTTT.

This clonotype was counted at least ten times. This chain uses TRBV4-1 with TRBJ2-7; the D gene is possibly TRBD2 (5 bases). V lost 1 base to trimming and J lost 3 bases, with 16 bases between them. This CDR3 is 16 amino acids long. CDR1 is MGHRA, CDR2 YSYEKL, per germline. The CDR3 protein is CASSQGPSRNHYEQYF. The CDR3 coding sequence is TGCGCCAGCAGCCAAGGTCCTAGCAGAAACCACTACGAGCAGTACTTC.

This chain connects TRBV29-1 to TRBJ1-2; D is unresolved. CDR1 is SQVTM, CDR2 ANQGSEA, per germline. Trimming shortened V by 7 bases and J by 5 bases, and 11 bases separated the two germline ends. The CDR3 is 11 residues long. The CDR3 coding sequence is TGCAGCGCTGACGGGGTTTATGGCTACACCTTC. Protein product: CSADGVYGYTF.

This clonotype was detected once. The rearrangement uses TRBV20-1 and TRBJ2-1; 8 bases map to TRBD2. The junction had 4 bases not matched to a gene; V was cut back by 5 bases and J by 4 bases. Germline lookup yields CDR1 DFQATT and CDR2 SNEGSKA (reference sequence). This CDR3 spans 13 amino acids. The CDR3 bases are TGCAGTGCTCCACTAGCGGATTACAATGAGCAGTTCTTC. Amino acid sequence: CSAPLADYNEQFF.

This clonotype was picked up a small number of times. V usage is TRBV20-1 and J usage is TRBJ1-5; D remains ambiguous. With 6 bases removed from V and 6 bases from J, the gap between germline ends came to 12 bases. This CDR3 region has 12 residues. Germline V lookup: CDR1 DFQATT, CDR2 SNEGSKA (reference sequence). The DNA of the CDR3 is TGCAGTGCAAGACCGTCGGGTCAGCCCCAGCATTTT. Translating it yields CSARPSGQPQHF.

The gene calls are TRBV3-1 and TRBJ2-7, with 8 bases aligning to TRBD1. V shed 8 bases and J 7 bases; nucleotides not matched to a gene: 19. The germline V gene encodes CDR1 LGHDT and CDR2 YNNKEL (reference sequence). This CDR3 is built from 16 residues. Here the CDR3 reads CASCPADGRGRREQYF. The CDR3 DNA sequence: TGTGCCAGCTGTCCAGCTGATGGCAGGGGGCGGAGGGAGCAGTACTTC.

This clonotype has more than one count but fewer than ten. The chain uses TRBV5-1 and TRBJ2-5; D remains unclear. CDR1 is SGHRS and CDR2 is YFSETQ in the germline V gene. This CDR3 contains 17 residues. V lost 0 bases, J lost 3 bases, and 18 bases lay in between. The CDR3 coding sequence is TGCGCCAGCAGCTTGGTAGGGTCTCTGATGTTGGAAGAGACCCAGTACTTC. Its protein is CASSLVGSLMLEETQYF.

V is TRBV29-1 and J is TRBJ2-4; no reliable D call. The CDR3 is 12 residues long. V was shortened by 4 bases and J by 3 bases, with 7 bases between the two germline ends. Germline assignment: CDR1 SQVTM and CDR2 ANQGSEA. CDR3 bases: TGCAGCGTTGCTCAGGACAAAAACATTCAGTACTTC. Translation gives CSVAQDKNIQYF.

This chain links TRBV20-1 with TRBJ1-2; 7 bases fit TRBD1. Germline V gives CDR1 DFQATT, CDR2 SNEGSKA (reference sequence). CDR3 size: 13 residues. The CDR3 sequence: CSARDSRNYGYTF. Written as DNA, the CDR3 is TGCAGCGCCAGGGACAGTCGGAACTATGGCTACACCTTC.

The V call is TRBV5-1, the J call TRBJ2-7, with 8 bases matching TRBD1. CDR3 size: 13 residues. Germline CDR1 SGHRS, CDR2 YFSETQ. The ends lost 6 bases at V and 2 bases at J; junction bases unmatched: 4. Here the CDR3 DNA reads TGCGCCAGCACTGGACAGGGAACCTACGAGCAGTACTTC. Its protein is CASTGQGTYEQYF.

Many counts were recorded for this clonotype. The chain has TRBV20-1 and TRBJ2-5, with 7 bases matching TRBD2. Losses at the gene ends were 4 bases for V and 4 bases for J; bases not matched to a gene: 3. Germline CDR1 and CDR2: DFQATT and SNEGSKA (reference sequence). The CDR3 has 12 amino acids. This CDR3 is CSATPGGETQYF. The DNA for the CDR3 is TGCAGTGCTACCCCGGGAGGAGAGACCCAGTACTTC.

This chain uses TRBV6-1 with TRBJ2-1; no firm D call. Germline V gives CDR1 MNHNS, CDR2 SASEGT. V lost 7 bases and J 0 bases, leaving 10 bases between the germline ends. The CDR3 extends over 14 amino acids. Here the CDR3 DNA reads TGTGCCAGCACCGACGGAAGCTCCTACAATGAGCAGTTCTTC. Protein product: CASTDGSSYNEQFF.

This clonotype was detected ten times or more. The V gene is TRBV4-1, the J gene TRBJ2-5, with 12 bases identical to TRBD1. The V gene end was trimmed by 0 bases and the J gene end by 5 bases; junction bases not matched to a gene: 7. CDR3 length: 17 residues. Germline V lookup: CDR1 MGHRA, CDR2 YSYEKL. CDR3 residues: CASSQDVGTGGSETQYF. As DNA, the CDR3 is TGCGCCAGCAGCCAAGATGTTGGGACAGGGGGCAGCGAGACCCAGTACTTC.

The chain recombines TRBV28 with TRBJ2-5; D might be TRBD2 (5 bases). CDR3 length: 17 amino acids. Germline CDR1 and CDR2: MDHEN and SYDVKM. Trimming pared 9 bases from V and 6 bases from J, leaving 29 bases between. CDR3 nucleotide sequence: TGTGCCAGGAGCCCTGGGGTCCTGGACTGGGTCGTCCAGACCCAGTACTTC. Translation gives CARSPGVLDWVVQTQYF.

This clonotype appeared a few times. The V gene is TRBV4-1, the J gene TRBJ1-5, with no clear D. Germline V gene lookup returns CDR1 MGHRA and CDR2 YSYEKL. This CDR3 spans 13 amino acids. The V end was cut by 0 bases, the J end by 4 bases, with 4 bases between. The CDR3, as DNA: TGCGCCAGCAGCCAAGACCAGAATCAGCCCCAGCATTTT. The encoded protein is CASSQDQNQPQHF.

V usage is TRBV29-1 and J usage is TRBJ2-7, with 9 bases fitting TRBD2. Germline values: CDR1 SQVTM, CDR2 ANQGSEA. The V and J ends lost 7 bases and 6 bases, in that order; junction bases with no gene match: 10. This CDR3 is 13 amino acids long. The CDR3: CSAIPGLASEQYF. CDR3 nucleotide sequence: TGCAGCGCAATTCCGGGACTAGCTTCCGAGCAGTACTTC.

This chain joins TRBV5-1 and TRBJ2-1; 7 bases match TRBD1. Trimming cost V 4 bases and J 9 bases; bases outside gene matches: 7. Germline V gives CDR1 SGHRS, CDR2 YFSETQ. CDR3 length equals 13 residues. In nucleotides, the CDR3 is TGCGCCAGCAGCCCGGGACAGACGGGTGAGCAGTTCTTC. It translates to CASSPGQTGEQFF.

This clonotype came up a few times. This sequence joins TRBV10-3 and TRBJ2-7; 8 bases map to TRBD2. Per the germline V gene, CDR1 is ENHRY and CDR2 is SYGVKD. This CDR3 spans 14 amino acids. V lost 3 bases to trimming and J lost 5 bases; unmatched junction nucleotides: 6. The CDR3 nucleotides read TGTGCCATCAGTGATGGGACTAGGGCCCACGAGCAGTACTTC. It yields the protein CAISDGTRAHEQYF.

On this clonotype itself: Here the CDR3 omits its conserved ending phenylalanine or tryptophan, so a read error is the likely source. No DNA is shown, since the ends of the CDR3 on it are uncertain; the CDR3 is the one TCRdb lists. The chain is built from TRBV5-1 and TRBJ2-7; the table calls TRBD1, which could not be checked here. Counting both end residues, the CDR3 totals 8 amino acids. Germline CDR1 reads SGHRS; CDR2 reads YFSETQ. The CDR3 region is CATRWGRD.

V usage is TRBV6-1 and J usage is TRBJ2-7; D remains ambiguous. Trimming stripped 8 bases from V and 0 bases from J, with 14 bases between. Germline V gene sequence: CDR1 MNHNS, CDR2 SASEGT. The CDR3 loop spans 14 amino acids. CDR3 sequence reads: CASEWTESSYEQYV. CDR3 nucleotides: TGTGCCAGCGAGTGGACCGAGAGCTCCTACGAGCAGTACGTC.

The chain uses TRBV18 and TRBJ2-7, with a possible D match to TRBD2 (7 bases). This CDR3 contains 16 residues. V shed 3 bases and J shed 3 bases, with 18 bases lying between them. Germline lookup yields CDR1 KGHSH and CDR2 LQKENI. The CDR3 nucleotides are TGTGCCAGCTCACCTTTTGAGGGTAGGGGGGGCTACGAGCAGTACTTC. Its translation: CASSPFEGRGGYEQYF.

The chain uses TRBV6-2 or TRBV6-3 and TRBJ2-1; 7 bases map to TRBD2. CDR1 and CDR2 from the germline V gene are MNHEY and SVGEGT. CDR3 length: 17 residues. V shed 6 bases and J 8 bases; nucleotides not matched to a gene: 19. The CDR3 sequence is CASSQKIGISGSDEQFF. CDR3 nucleotides: TGTGCCAGCAGCCAAAAGATCGGTATTAGCGGGTCCGATGAGCAGTTCTTC.

In its sample, this clonotype was seen many times. J is TRBJ2-5 and V is TRBV20-1; D remains ambiguous. The V end lost 3 bases, the J end lost 5 bases, and 10 bases lay between the germline ends. The CDR3 extends over 12 amino acids. CDR1 and CDR2 from the germline V gene are DFQATT and SNEGSKA (reference sequence). As DNA, the CDR3 is TGCAGTGCTAGGCGAAGTTCTGAGACCCAGTACTTC. This gives the protein CSARRSSETQYF.

This clonotype has a handful of counts. V and J are TRBV20-1 and TRBJ1-5, with unresolved D. This CDR3 is 14 amino acids long. Germline V CDR1 and CDR2: DFQATT, SNEGSKA (reference sequence). Trimming took off 0 bases at V and 3 bases at J, with 9 bases between the two ends. DNA of the CDR3: TGCAGTGCTAGAGATCAGGCTCTCAATCAGCCCCAGCATTTT. Its protein product is CSARDQALNQPQHF.

This clonotype has just a few counts. This chain connects TRBV12-3 or TRBV12-4 to TRBJ1-1, with D possibly being TRBD1 (6 bases). V was trimmed by 5 bases and J by 10 bases, leaving 23 bases between them. The CDR3 is 15 residues long. CDR3 nucleotides: TGTGCCAGCAGTAGATTGGATTCAGGGGCAGCGTCAGCTTTCTTT. This translates into CASSRLDSGAASAFF.

This clonotype was counted a few times. This rearrangement joins TRBV4-1 to TRBJ1-5, with unresolved D. The germline CDR1 and CDR2 sequences are MGHRA and YSYEKL. Trimming removed 1 base from V and 0 bases from J, with 7 bases in between. CDR3 length: 15 residues. The CDR3 nucleotides read TGCGCCAGCAGCCAAGCGGACCTTAGCAATCAGCCCCAGCATTTT. Translation: CASSQADLSNQPQHF.

This clonotype has more than one count but fewer than ten. The gene calls are TRBV29-1 and TRBJ2-5; TRBD2 might be the D (7 bases). Per the germline V gene, CDR1 is SQVTM and CDR2 is ANQGSEA. V lost 6 bases and J lost 4, with 21 bases in between. CDR3 length equals 15 residues. The CDR3 bases are TGCAGCGTATTCGGGGGGCCTGCTTCGGGAGAGACCCAGTACTTC. Its protein product is CSVFGGPASGETQYF.

The chain links TRBV29-1 to TRBJ2-5, with TRBD2 matching over 12 bases. The CDR3 loop spans 15 amino acids. Germline V gene sequence: CDR1 SQVTM, CDR2 ANQGSEA. V gave up 3 bases and J gave up 0 bases; unmatched junction bases: 2. The CDR3 DNA reads as TGCAGCGTTGATACTAGCGGGGGGTACCAAGAGACCCAGTACTTC. It translates to CSVDTSGGYQETQYF.

J is TRBJ2-7 and V is TRBV10-3, with D perhaps matching TRBD1 or TRBD2 (6 bases each). V shed 0 bases and J shed 3 bases, with 12 bases lying between them. Germline values: CDR1 ENHRY, CDR2 SYGVKD. The CDR3 runs 15 residues. The CDR3 DNA reads as TGTGCCATCAGTGAGTCGGGGGGCGGACTCTACGAGCAGTACGTC. It codes for CAISESGGGLYEQYV.

The chain couples TRBV20-1 to TRBJ2-1; 11 bases line up with TRBD2. V lost 6 bases, J lost 4 bases, and 8 bases stayed unmatched. CDR1 and CDR2 from the germline V gene are DFQATT and SNEGSKA (reference sequence). The CDR3 has 15 amino acids. CDR3 sequence reads: CSAMLTSGIYNEQFF. The DNA for the CDR3 is TGCAGTGCCATGTTGACTAGCGGGATTTACAATGAGCAGTTCTTC.